One sample yielded the 3 T cell receptor beta chains listed below, sequenced in a study of radiation and T cells in renal cell carcinoma. Time point of the sample: blood 4 weeks post-SBRT, at nephrectomy. Treatment defined: 15 Gy SBRT to primary tumor, nephrectomy 4 weeks later. The protocol was immunoSEQ multiplex PCR, while the TCRdb copy is restricted to in-frame clones and leaves out a portion. The table has roughly 160,000 clones, around 89% seen once. The sample consisted of blood, taken from a patient whose treatment included radiotherapy and nephrectomy. The source of these receptors is a woman aged 45-65 years with renal cell carcinoma.

The chain combines TRBV4-2 with TRBJ2-5; TRBD2 agrees at 9 bases. Looked up from germline, CDR1 is LGHNA and CDR2 is YNFKEQ. J lost 1 base, V lost 5 bases, and 5 bases had no gene match. The CDR3 length is 15 residues. The CDR3 spells CASSNVAGAQETQYF. CDR3 bases: TGTGCCAGCAGCAACGTAGCGGGGGCCCAAGAGACCCAGTACTTC.

With regard to this clone: The junction and the germline gene differ at one end; a read error may be behind it. The chain has TRBV7-7 and TRBJ1-1; no reliable D call. Germline CDR1 is SSHAT and CDR2 is FNYEAQ (reference sequence). This CDR3 region has 14 residues. This chain's CDR3 is CASSPLVANTEAFF. The CDR3 bases are TGTGCTAGCAGCCCCCTCGTAGCGAACACTGAAGCTTTCTTT.

V usage is TRBV21-1 and J usage is TRBJ2-7; TRBD2 is the table's D call, not checked against the DNA. TRBV21-1 is assigned pseudogene status. This CDR3 region has 13 residues. The DNA for the CDR3 is TGTGACACGAGGCGGGGTTCCTCCTACGAGCAGTACTTC. Protein sequence: CDTRRGSSYEQYF.